This T cell receptor beta chain was observed in a study of graft-versus-host responses after intestinal transplantation. This clone was observed a few times. The antigen is not known. Trimming took off 5 bases at V and 2 bases at J, with 4 bases between the two ends. Germline CDR1 is SGHAT and CDR2 is FQNNGV. This CDR3 is 11 amino acids long. Using immunoSEQ multiplex PCR, the repertoire was profiled, and TCRdb retains in-frame clones only, with some absent. The sample holds about 92,000 clones, 75% to 95% seen once. This chain connects TRBV11-2 to TRBJ2-7; unclear D gene. Here the sequenced sample was unstimulated CD8+ T cells sorted from spleen or lymph node cells, taken before intestinal transplant. The clonotype was recovered from a human donor who received an intestinal transplant. The CDR3: CASSPAYEQYF. The CDR3 nucleotides are TGTGCCAGCAGCCCAGCCTACGAGCAGTACTTC.